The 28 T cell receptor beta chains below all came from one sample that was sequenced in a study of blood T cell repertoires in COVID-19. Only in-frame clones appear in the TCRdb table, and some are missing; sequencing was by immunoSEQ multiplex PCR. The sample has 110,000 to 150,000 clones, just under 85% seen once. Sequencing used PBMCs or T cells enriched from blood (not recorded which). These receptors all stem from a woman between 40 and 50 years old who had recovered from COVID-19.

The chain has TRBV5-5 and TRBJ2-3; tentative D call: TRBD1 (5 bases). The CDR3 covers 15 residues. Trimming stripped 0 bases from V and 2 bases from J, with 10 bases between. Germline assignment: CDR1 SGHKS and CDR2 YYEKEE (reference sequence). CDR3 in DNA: TGTGCCAGCAGCTTGGGGCAGGGAAACACAGATACGCAGTATTTT. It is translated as CASSLGQGNTDTQYF.

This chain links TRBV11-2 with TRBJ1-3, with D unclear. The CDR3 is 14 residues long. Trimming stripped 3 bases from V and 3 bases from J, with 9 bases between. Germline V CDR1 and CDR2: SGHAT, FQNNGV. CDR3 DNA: TGTGCCAGCAGCTTCAATACACGTGGAAACACCATATATTTT. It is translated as CASSFNTRGNTIYF.

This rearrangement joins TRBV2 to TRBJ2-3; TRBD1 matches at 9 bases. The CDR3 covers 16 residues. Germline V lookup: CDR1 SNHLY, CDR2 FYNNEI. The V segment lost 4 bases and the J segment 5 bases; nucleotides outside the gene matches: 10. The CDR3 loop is CASSVRATGGRDTQYF. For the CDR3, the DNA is TGTGCCAGCAGTGTCCGCGCGACAGGGGGAAGAGATACGCAGTATTTT.

The DNA for the CDR3 is TGTGCCAGCAGTCGCTACGGGGAACTGGGGGAGACCCAGTACTTC. Residues: CASSRYGELGETQYF. The genes are TRBV27 and TRBJ2-5; possibly TRBD2 for D (5 bases). V dropped 5 bases and J dropped 5 bases, with 18 bases sitting between them. CDR3 length: 15 amino acids. Germline V gene data show CDR1 as MNHEY and CDR2 as SMNVEV (reference sequence).

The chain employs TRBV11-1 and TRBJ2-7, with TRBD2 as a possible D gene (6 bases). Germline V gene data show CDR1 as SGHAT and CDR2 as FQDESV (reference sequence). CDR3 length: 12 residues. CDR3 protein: CAVGRTSYEQYF. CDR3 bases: TGTGCAGTGGGGAGGACGAGTTACGAGCAGTACTTC.

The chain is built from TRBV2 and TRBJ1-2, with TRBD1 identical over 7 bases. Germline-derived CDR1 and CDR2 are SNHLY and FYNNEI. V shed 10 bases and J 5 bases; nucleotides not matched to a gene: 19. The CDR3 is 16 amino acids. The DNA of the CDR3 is TGTGCCACCCGGACAAGTCGAGGGGGCTCCAATTATGGCTACACCTTC. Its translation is CATRTSRGGSNYGYTF. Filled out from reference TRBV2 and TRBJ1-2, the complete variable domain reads EPEVTQTPSHQVTQMGQEVILRCVPISNHLYFYWYRQILGQKVEFLVSFYNNEISEKSEIFDDQFSVERPDGSNFTLKIRSTKLEDSAMYFCATRTSRGGSNYGYTFGSGTRLTVV.

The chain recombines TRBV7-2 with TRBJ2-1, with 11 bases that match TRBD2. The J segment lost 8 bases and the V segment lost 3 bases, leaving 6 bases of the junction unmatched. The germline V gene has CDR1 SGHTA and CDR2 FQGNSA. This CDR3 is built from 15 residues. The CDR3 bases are TGTGCCAGCAGCTTCACTAGCGGGGGTCCGGATGAGCAGTTCTTC. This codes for CASSFTSGGPDEQFF. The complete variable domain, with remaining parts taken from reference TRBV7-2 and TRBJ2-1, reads GAGVSQSPSNKVTEKGKDVELRCDPISGHTALYWYRQSLGQGLEFLIYFQGNSAPDKSGLPSDRFSAERTGGSVSTLTIQRTQQEDSAVYLCASSFTSGGPDEQFFGPGTRLTVL.

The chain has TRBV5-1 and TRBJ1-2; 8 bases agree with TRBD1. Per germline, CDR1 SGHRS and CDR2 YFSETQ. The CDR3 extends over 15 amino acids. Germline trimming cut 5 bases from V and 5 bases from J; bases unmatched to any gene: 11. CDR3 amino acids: CASRTGTGLFYGYTF. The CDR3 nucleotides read TGCGCCAGCAGGACCGGGACAGGTTTATTTTATGGCTACACCTTC.

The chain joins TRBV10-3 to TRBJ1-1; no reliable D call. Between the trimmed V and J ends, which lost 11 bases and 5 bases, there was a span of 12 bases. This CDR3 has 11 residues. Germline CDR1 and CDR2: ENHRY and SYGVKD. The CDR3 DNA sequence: TGTGCCTCTACGGGAAGAACTGAAGCTTTCTTT. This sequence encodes CASTGRTEAFF.

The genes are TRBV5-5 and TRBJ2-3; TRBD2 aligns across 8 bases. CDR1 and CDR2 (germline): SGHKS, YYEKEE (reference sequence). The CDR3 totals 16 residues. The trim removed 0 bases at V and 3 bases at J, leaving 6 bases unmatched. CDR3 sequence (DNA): TGTGCCAGCAGCTTGGGCGCGGGAGGTGGTACAGATACGCAGTATTTT. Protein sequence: CASSLGAGGGTDTQYF.

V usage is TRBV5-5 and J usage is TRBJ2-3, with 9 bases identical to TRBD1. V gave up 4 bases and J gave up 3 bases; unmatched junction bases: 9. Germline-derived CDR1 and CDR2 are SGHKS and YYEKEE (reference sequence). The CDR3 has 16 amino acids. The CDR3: CASSQRQGGSTDTQYF. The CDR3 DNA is TGTGCCAGCAGCCAACGACAGGGGGGATCAACAGATACGCAGTATTTT.

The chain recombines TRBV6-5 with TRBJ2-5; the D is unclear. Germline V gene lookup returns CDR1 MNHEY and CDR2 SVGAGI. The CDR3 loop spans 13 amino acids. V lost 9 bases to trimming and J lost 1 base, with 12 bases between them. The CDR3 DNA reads TGTGCCAGACCCGACAACCCCCAAGAGACCCAGTACTTC. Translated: CARPDNPQETQYF.

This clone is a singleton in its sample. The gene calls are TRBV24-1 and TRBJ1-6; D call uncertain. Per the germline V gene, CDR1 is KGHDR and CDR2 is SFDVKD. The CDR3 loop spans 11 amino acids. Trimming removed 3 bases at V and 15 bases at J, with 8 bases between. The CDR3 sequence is CATSDTGDLHF. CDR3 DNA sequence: TGTGCCACCAGTGATACGGGAGACCTCCACTTT.

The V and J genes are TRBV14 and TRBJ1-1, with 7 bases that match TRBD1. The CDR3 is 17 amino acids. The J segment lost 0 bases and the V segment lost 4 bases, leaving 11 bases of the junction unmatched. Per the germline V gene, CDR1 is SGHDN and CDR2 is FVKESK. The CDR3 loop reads CASSRETPDRLNTEAFF. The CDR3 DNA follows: TGTGCCAGCAGCCGAGAAACCCCGGACAGGCTGAACACTGAAGCTTTCTTT.

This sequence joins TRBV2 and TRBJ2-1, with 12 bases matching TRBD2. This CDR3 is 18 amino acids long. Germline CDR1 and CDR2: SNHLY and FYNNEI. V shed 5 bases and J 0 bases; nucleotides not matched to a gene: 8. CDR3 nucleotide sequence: TGTGCCAGCAGTAAGACTAGCGGGAGTATCAGCTCCTACAATGAGCAGTTCTTC. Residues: CASSKTSGSISSYNEQFF.

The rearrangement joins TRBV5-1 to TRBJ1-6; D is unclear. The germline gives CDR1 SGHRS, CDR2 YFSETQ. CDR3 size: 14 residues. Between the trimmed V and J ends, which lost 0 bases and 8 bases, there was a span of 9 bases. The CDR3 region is CASSLDGGYSPLHF. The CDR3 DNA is TGCGCCAGCAGCTTGGACGGAGGGTATTCACCCCTCCACTTT.

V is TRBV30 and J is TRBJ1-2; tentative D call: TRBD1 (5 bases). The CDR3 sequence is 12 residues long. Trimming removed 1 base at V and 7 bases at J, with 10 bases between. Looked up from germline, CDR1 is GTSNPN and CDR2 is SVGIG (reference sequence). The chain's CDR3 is CAWSGFRAGYTF. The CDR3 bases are TGTGCCTGGAGTGGTTTCAGGGCTGGCTACACCTTC.

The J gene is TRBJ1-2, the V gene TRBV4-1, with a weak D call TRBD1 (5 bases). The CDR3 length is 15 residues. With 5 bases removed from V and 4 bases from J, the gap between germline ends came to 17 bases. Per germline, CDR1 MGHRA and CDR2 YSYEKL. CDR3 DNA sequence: TGCGCCAGCAGCTACGACGGGGGTCTGGCCTATGGCTACACCTTC. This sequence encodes CASSYDGGLAYGYTF.

CDR3 region: CASRSTSGGLTTDTQYF. The CDR3 DNA reads TGCGCCAGCAGATCGACTAGCGGGGGGCTAACCACAGATACGCAGTATTTT. This chain uses TRBV5-1 with TRBJ2-3; 13 nucleotides align to TRBD2. V lost 5 bases, J lost 2 bases, and 8 bases stayed unmatched. The V gene's germline CDR1 is SGHRS and CDR2 YFSETQ. This CDR3 has 17 residues.

DNA for the CDR3: TGCGCCAGCAGCTTGGAGCTCTCTGGAAACACCATATATTTT. It encodes CASSLELSGNTIYF. The gene calls are TRBV5-1 and TRBJ1-3; no clear D. Trimming left V 0 bases short and J 0 bases short, with 4 bases between. CDR1 SGHRS and CDR2 YFSETQ come from the germline V gene. The CDR3 has 14 residues.

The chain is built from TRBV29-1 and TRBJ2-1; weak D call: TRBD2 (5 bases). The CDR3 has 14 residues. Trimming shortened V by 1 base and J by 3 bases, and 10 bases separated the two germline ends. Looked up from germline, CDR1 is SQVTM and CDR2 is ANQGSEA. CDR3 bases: TGCAGCGTTGAAGTTGGACTTATCTACAATGAGCAGTTCTTC. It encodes CSVEVGLIYNEQFF.

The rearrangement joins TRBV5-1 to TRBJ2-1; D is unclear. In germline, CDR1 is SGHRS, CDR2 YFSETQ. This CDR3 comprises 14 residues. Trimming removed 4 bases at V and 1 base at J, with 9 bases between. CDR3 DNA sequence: TGCGCCAGCAGCATCTCAGTGTCCTACAATGAGCAGTTCTTC. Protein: CASSISVSYNEQFF.

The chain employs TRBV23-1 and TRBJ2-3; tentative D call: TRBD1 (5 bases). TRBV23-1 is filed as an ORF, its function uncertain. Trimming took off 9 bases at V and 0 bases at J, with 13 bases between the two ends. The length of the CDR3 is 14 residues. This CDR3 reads CARLAAGSTDTQYF. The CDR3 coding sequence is TGCGCCAGACTGGCGGCAGGGAGCACAGATACGCAGTATTTT.

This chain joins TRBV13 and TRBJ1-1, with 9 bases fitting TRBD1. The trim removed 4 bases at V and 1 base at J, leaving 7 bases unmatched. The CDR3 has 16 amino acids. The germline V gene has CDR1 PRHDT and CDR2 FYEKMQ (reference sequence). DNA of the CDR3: TGTGCCAGCAGCTCACCGACAGGGGGATGGAACACTGAAGCTTTCTTT. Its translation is CASSSPTGGWNTEAFF.

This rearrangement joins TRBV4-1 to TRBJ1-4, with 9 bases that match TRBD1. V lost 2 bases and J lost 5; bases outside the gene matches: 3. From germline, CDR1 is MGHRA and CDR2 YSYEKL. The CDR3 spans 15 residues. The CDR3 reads CASSQTGGKNEKLFF. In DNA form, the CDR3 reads TGCGCCAGCAGCCAAACAGGGGGCAAGAATGAAAAACTGTTTTTT.

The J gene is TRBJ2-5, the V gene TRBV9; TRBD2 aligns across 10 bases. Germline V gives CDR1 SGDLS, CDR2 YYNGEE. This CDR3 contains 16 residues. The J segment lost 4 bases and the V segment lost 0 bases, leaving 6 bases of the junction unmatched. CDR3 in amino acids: CASSVGASGGPETQYF. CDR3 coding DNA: TGTGCCAGCAGCGTAGGGGCTAGCGGGGGCCCAGAGACCCAGTACTTC.

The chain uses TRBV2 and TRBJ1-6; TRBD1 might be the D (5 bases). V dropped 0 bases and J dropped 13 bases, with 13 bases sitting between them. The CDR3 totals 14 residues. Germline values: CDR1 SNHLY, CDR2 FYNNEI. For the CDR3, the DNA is TGTGCCAGCAGTGAAGCTTATGACAGTATCCCCCTCCACTTT. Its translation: CASSEAYDSIPLHF.

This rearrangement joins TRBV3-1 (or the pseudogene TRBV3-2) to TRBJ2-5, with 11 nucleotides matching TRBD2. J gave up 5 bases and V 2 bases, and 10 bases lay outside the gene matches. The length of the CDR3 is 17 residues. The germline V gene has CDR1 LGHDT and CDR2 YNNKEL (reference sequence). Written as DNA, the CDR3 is TGTGCCAGCAGCCAACCTTATAGCGGGAGGGCTCAGGAGACCCAGTACTTC. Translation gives CASSQPYSGRAQETQYF.